Below, one TCR beta chain is given with its context. The data were taken from a study of shared clonotypes between healthy human individuals. Repertoires were generated with immunoSEQ multiplex PCR, while TCRdb's copy carries only in-frame clones and drops some. The sample holds approximately 1,000,000 clones, roughly 77% seen once. Germline lookup yields CDR1 SGHAT and CDR2 FQNNGV. This CDR3 has 13 residues. V lost 5 bases and J lost 6, with 11 bases in between. The sequenced material came from memory CD4+ T cells from PBMCs. The subset is: CD45RA-negative fraction. The sequence came from a man aged 18 to 35 in good health. Some clones in this sample may be carry-over from other donors' samples. V gene TRBV11-2 combines with J gene TRBJ2-1; D is uncertain. The CDR3 coding sequence is TGTGCCAGCAGCCCCCTGGGCGGCAATGAGCAGTTCTTC. Encoded protein: CASSPLGGNEQFF.